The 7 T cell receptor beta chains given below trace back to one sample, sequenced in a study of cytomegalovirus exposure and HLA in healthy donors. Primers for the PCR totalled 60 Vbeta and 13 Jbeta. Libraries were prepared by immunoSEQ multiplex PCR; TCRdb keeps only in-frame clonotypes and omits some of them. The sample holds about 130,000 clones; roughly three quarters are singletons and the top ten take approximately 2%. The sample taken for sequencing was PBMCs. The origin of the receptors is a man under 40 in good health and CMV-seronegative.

The CDR3 protein is CASSETGRGNTFF. The CDR3 DNA reads as TGTGCCAGCAGTGAAACGGGAAGGGGGAATACTTTCTTT. V is TRBV2 and J is TRBJ1-1; possibly TRBD1 for D (6 bases). Germline V CDR1 and CDR2: SNHLY, FYNNEI. V lost 2 bases to trimming and J lost 12 bases, with 16 bases between them. The CDR3 spans 13 residues. The complete variable domain, with remaining parts taken from reference TRBV2 and TRBJ1-1, reads EPEVTQTPSHQVTQMGQEVILRCVPISNHLYFYWYRQILGQKVEFLVSFYNNEISEKSEIFDDQFSVERPDGSNFTLKIRSTKLEDSAMYFCASSETGRGNTFFGQGTRLTVV.

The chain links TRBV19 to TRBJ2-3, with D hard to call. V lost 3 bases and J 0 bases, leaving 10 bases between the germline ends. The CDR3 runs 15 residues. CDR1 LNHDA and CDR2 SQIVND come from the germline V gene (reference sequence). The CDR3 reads CASSISHSSTDTQYF. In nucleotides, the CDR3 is TGTGCCAGTAGTATCAGTCACAGTAGCACAGATACGCAGTATTTT.

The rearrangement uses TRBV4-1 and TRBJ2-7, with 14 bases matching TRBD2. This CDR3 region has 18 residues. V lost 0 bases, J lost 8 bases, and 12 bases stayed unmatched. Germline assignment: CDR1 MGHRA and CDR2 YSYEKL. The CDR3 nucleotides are TGCGCCAGCAGCCAAGATCCACCCGAGGGACTAGCGGGAGAAAAGCAGTACTTC. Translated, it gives CASSQDPPEGLAGEKQYF.

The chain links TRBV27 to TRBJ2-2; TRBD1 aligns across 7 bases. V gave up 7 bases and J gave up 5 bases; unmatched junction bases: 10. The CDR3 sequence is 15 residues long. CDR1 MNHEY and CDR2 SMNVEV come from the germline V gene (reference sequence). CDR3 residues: CASNPRQGRTGELFF. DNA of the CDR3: TGTGCCAGCAACCCCAGACAGGGTAGGACCGGGGAGCTGTTTTTT.

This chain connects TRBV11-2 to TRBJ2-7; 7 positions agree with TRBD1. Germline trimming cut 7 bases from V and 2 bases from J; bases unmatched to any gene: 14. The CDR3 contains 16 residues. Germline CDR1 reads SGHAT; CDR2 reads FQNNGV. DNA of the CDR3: TGTGCCAGCACCGTGGGGAGCTGGACAGGCCCCTACGAGCAGTACTTC. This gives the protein CASTVGSWTGPYEQYF.

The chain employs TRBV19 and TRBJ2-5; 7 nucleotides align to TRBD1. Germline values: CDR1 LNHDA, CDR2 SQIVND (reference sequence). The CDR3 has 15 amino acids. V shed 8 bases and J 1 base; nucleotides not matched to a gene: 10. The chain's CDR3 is CASLSGQAGQETQYF. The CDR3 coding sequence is TGTGCCAGTCTTAGTGGACAGGCGGGCCAAGAGACCCAGTACTTC.

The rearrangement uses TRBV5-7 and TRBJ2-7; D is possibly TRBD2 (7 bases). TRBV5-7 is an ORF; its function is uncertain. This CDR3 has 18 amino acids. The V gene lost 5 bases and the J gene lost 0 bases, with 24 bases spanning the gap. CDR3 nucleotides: TGTGCCAGCAGACTTGGGGGGGGCAAGCGGGGTGGCTCCTACGAGCAGTACTTC. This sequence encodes CASRLGGGKRGGSYEQYF.